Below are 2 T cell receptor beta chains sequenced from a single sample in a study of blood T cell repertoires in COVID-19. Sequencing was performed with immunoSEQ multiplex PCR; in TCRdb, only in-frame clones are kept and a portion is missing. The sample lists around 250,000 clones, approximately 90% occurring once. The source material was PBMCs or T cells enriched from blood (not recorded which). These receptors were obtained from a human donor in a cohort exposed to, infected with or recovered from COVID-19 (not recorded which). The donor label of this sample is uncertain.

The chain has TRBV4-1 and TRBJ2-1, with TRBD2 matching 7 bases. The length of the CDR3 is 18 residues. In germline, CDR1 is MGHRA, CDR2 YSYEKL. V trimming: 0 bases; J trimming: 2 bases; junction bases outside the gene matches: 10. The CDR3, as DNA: TGCGCCAGCAGCCAAGATCACGGGGGGTATCCTCCCTACAATGAGCAGTTCTTC. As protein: CASSQDHGGYPPYNEQFF.

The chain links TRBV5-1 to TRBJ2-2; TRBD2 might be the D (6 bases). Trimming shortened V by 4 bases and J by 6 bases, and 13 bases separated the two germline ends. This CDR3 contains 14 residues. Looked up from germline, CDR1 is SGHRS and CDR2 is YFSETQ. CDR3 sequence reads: CASSGGLDAGELFF. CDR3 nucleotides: TGCGCCAGCAGCGGAGGGTTGGACGCCGGGGAGCTGTTTTTT.